Listed below are T cell receptor beta chains from one sample, sequenced in a study of blood T cell repertoires in COVID-19. The method was immunoSEQ multiplex PCR; TCRdb's version includes in-frame clones alone and lacks a portion of them. This table holds about 34,000 clones, over 70% found once. The specimen was peripheral blood. The receptors were sampled from an elderly man with acute or convalescent COVID-19. The CDR3 runs from the conserved cysteine through the conserved F or W. The D gene is left open where the match is weak. Some rows mark clone size as missing; the rest say once, few, many or name a class of expanded clone.

v_call,d_call,clone_size,j_call,cdr3_aa,cdr3_nt
TRBV5-4,NA,NA,TRBJ1-2,CASSLGQGLASGYGYTF,TGTGCCAGCAGCTTGGGTCAGGGACTTGCCTCAGGCTATGGCTACACCTTC
TRBV6-2/TRBV6-3,NA,NA,TRBJ1-5,CASSSTTGNQPQHF,TGTGCCAGCAGTTCAACGACAGGTAATCAGCCCCAGCATTTT
TRBV25-1,NA,once,TRBJ1-1,CASSGQGSAEAFF,TGTGCCAGCAGTGGTCAGGGGTCGGCTGAAGCTTTCTTT
TRBV3-1/TRBV3-2,TRBD2,NA,TRBJ2-7,CASSQNRLAGKSVYEQYF,TGTGCCAGCAGCCAAAATAGACTAGCGGGTAAATCGGTCTACGAGCAGTACTTC
TRBV6-5,NA,few,TRBJ1-3,CASRRQISGNTIYF,TGTGCCAGCAGGCGACAGATTTCAGGAAACACCATATATTTT
TRBV4-2,NA,few,TRBJ2-3,CASSQDFRITDTQYF,TGTGCCAGCAGCCAAGATTTCAGGATCACAGATACGCAGTATTTT
TRBV6-4,NA,NA,TRBJ1-2,CASSESGSGYTF,TGTGCCAGCAGTGAGTCCGGGTCTGGCTACACCTTC
TRBV28,NA,NA,TRBJ1-5,CASSLGGGNQPQHF,TGTGCCAGCAGTCTAGGGGGGGGCAATCAGCCCCAGCATTTT
TRBV7-2,TRBD2,NA,TRBJ2-1,CASSLVTSGYNEQFF,TGTGCCAGCAGCTTAGTAACTAGCGGCTACAATGAGCAGTTCTTC
TRBV7-3,TRBD2,NA,TRBJ2-3,CASSLGLATDTQYF,TGTGCCAGCAGCCTGGGACTAGCAACCGATACGCAGTATTTT
TRBV18,NA,few,TRBJ2-7,CASSPYEGVDEQYF,TGTGCCAGCTCACCATACGAGGGGGTCGACGAGCAGTACTTC
TRBV5-1,NA,few,TRBJ1-3,CASSLGGQGNTIYF,TGCGCCAGCAGCTTGGGGGGGCAAGGAAACACCATATATTTT
TRBV18,NA,NA,TRBJ2-3,CASSPKQGRSGTDTQYF,TGTGCCAGCTCACCGAAACAGGGGAGGTCGGGCACAGATACGCAGTATTTT
TRBV2,TRBD2,NA,TRBJ2-1,CASRPGTSGNNEQFF,TGTGCCAGCAGGCCCGGGACTAGCGGGAACAATGAGCAGTTCTTC
TRBV27,NA,NA,TRBJ1-1,CASRSRRNTEAFF,TGTGCCAGCAGGAGTAGAAGGAACACTGAAGCTTTCTTT
TRBV3-1/TRBV3-2,NA,NA,TRBJ1-1,CASSQDPKNTEAFF,TGTGCCAGCAGCCAAGACCCCAAGAACACTGAAGCTTTCTTT
TRBV28,NA,NA,TRBJ1-4,CASSTAVAANEKLFF,TGTGCCAGCAGTACCGCCGTAGCGGCTAATGAAAAACTGTTTTTT
TRBV28,NA,few,TRBJ1-5,CASSQGWGNQPQHF,TGTGCCAGCAGTCAGGGGTGGGGCAATCAGCCCCAGCATTTT
TRBV6-2/TRBV6-3,TRBD2,NA,TRBJ2-1,CASSDGLAGVNEQFF,TGTGCCAGCAGTGATGGACTAGCGGGGGTTAATGAGCAGTTCTTC
TRBV20-1,NA,many,TRBJ1-2,CSVDSSPGYTF,TGCAGCGTAGACTCGTCTCCGGGCTACACCTTC
TRBV5-6,NA,NA,TRBJ2-7,CASSRPARVSYEQYF,TGTGCCAGCAGCCGCCCAGCCAGGGTCTCCTACGAGCAGTACTTC
TRBV7-8,TRBD1,NA,TRBJ1-6,CASSFGQGPSYNSPLHF,TGTGCCAGCAGCTTCGGACAGGGCCCCTCCTATAATTCACCCCTCCACTTT
TRBV13,TRBD2,once,TRBJ2-1,CASSYLAGNNEQFF,TGTGCCAGCAGCTACCTAGCGGGGAACAATGAGCAGTTCTTC
TRBV13,TRBD1,few,TRBJ2-5,CASSRAQGAVRQETQYF,TGTGCCAGCAGTCGCGCTCAGGGGGCCGTCCGCCAAGAGACCCAGTACTTC
TRBV18,TRBD2,NA,TRBJ2-3,CASSPNGGARDTQYF,TGTGCCAGCTCACCTAACGGGGGGGCCAGAGATACGCAGTATTTT
TRBV5-6,TRBD2,NA,TRBJ2-1,CASTPNLAGTMNEQFF,TGTGCCAGCACCCCAAACCTAGCGGGAACAATGAATGAGCAGTTCTTC
TRBV19,TRBD1,NA,TRBJ2-3,CASSGQGHPSTDTQYF,TGTGCCAGTAGTGGACAGGGTCACCCTAGCACAGATACGCAGTATTTT
TRBV29-1,NA,NA,TRBJ1-6,CSVDGGLYNSPLHF,TGCAGCGTTGATGGCGGCCTCTATAATTCACCCCTCCACTTT
TRBV2,NA,NA,TRBJ2-1,CASSDHYRYNEQFF,TGTGCCAGCAGTGATCACTACCGGTACAATGAGCAGTTCTTC
TRBV6-2/TRBV6-3,NA,NA,TRBJ2-2,CASSFVTGELFF,TGTGCCAGCAGTTTCGTCACCGGGGAGCTGTTTTTT
TRBV19,TRBD2,NA,TRBJ2-1,CASSIDVGTRGEQFF,TGTGCCAGTAGTATAGATGTCGGGACTAGGGGTGAGCAGTTCTTC
TRBV19,TRBD1,NA,TRBJ2-5,CASSIDLWTGKETQYF,TGTGCCAGTAGTATAGATCTATGGACAGGGAAAGAGACCCAGTACTTC
TRBV7-3,TRBD1,NA,TRBJ2-3,CASSLDRAGDTQYF,TGTGCCAGCAGCCTGGACAGGGCCGGAGATACGCAGTATTTT